The 23 T cell receptor beta chains reported below all come from one sample, sequenced in a study of CD8+ T cells in alopecia areata. Extracted RNA was reverse transcribed, and the resulting cDNA served as sequencing template. Generated by immunoSEQ multiplex PCR, the TCRdb table keeps only in-frame clones and is missing some. The sample yields approximately 210,000 clones, just over 65% seen once. Regarding treatment: oral pan-JAK inhibitor, 5-10 mg twice daily. Sequenced here: CD4+ T cells sorted from blood, sampled at approximately week 42, from a patient treated with tofacitinib. These receptor sequences come from a human donor with alopecia areata.

V usage is TRBV13 and J usage is TRBJ2-7; perhaps D is TRBD1 or TRBD2 (5 bases each). This CDR3 spans 14 amino acids. V lost 0 bases to trimming and J lost 3 bases, with 9 bases between them. The germline gives CDR1 PRHDT, CDR2 FYEKMQ (reference sequence). This chain's CDR3 is CASSLGTGRYEQYF. CDR3 in DNA: TGTGCCAGCAGCTTAGGGACGGGGCGCTACGAGCAGTACTTC.

This clone showed up just a few times. The rearrangement links TRBV29-1 to TRBJ2-7; 7 positions match TRBD1. Germline assignment: CDR1 SQVTM and CDR2 ANQGSEA. CDR3 length: 11 residues. The CDR3 is CSGTANYEQYF. The CDR3 nucleotides read TGCTCGGGGACAGCCAACTACGAGCAGTACTTC.

The chain couples TRBV23-1 to TRBJ1-2, with D possibly being TRBD1 (6 bases). TRBV23-1 is flagged as an ORF with uncertain function. The CDR3 runs 15 residues. Trimming stripped 0 bases from V and 1 base from J, with 9 bases between. The CDR3 sequence: CASSQSWGRNYGYTF. The CDR3 bases are TGCGCCAGCAGTCAATCATGGGGGCGTAACTATGGCTACACCTTC.

The chain employs TRBV10-2 and TRBJ2-3; D gene unclear. Per germline, CDR1 WSHSY and CDR2 SAAADI. The CDR3 sequence is 12 residues long. The V and J ends lost 3 bases and 2 bases respectively, with 3 bases between them. The CDR3 here is CASSDPTDTQYF. The CDR3 DNA reads as TGCGCCAGCAGTGACCCCACAGATACGCAGTATTTT.

The chain couples TRBV5-1 to TRBJ2-3; D call uncertain. The CDR3 runs 13 residues. Germline V gene data show CDR1 as SGHRS and CDR2 as YFSETQ. The V end was cut by 0 bases, the J end by 7 bases, with 9 bases between. CDR3 bases: TGCGCCAGCAGCTTGGACTTGGGGAATACGCAGTATTTT. Translating it yields CASSLDLGNTQYF.

V is TRBV29-1 and J is TRBJ2-1; D might be TRBD1 (6 bases). The CDR3 sequence is 14 residues long. CDR1 and CDR2 from the germline V gene are SQVTM and ANQGSEA. V gave up 7 bases and J gave up 6 bases, with 19 bases separating them. The CDR3 bases are TGCAGCGCCCCCAGGGGACCCCGTGCCAATGAGCAGTTCTTC. Protein product: CSAPRGPRANEQFF.

In DNA form, the CDR3 reads TGCGCCTCCGGAAGGGTATCGGATTCACCCCTCCACTTT. This gives the protein CASGRVSDSPLHF. V usage is TRBV4-3 and J usage is TRBJ1-6; D is uncertain. The CDR3 runs to 13 residues. The V end lost 11 bases, the J end lost 8 bases, and 16 bases lay between the germline ends. Germline values: CDR1 LGHNA, CDR2 YSLEER.

J is TRBJ1-3 and V is TRBV5-1; unclear D gene. The CDR3 is 14 residues long. V shed 1 base and J shed 1 base, with 6 bases lying between them. Germline V gene sequence: CDR1 SGHRS, CDR2 YFSETQ. The CDR3 DNA is TGCGCCAGCAGCTTGCCTGAGTCTGGAAACACCATATATTTT. Translation gives CASSLPESGNTIYF.

The table lists this clone with a few counts. The chain uses TRBV29-1 and TRBJ1-2; the D gene is possibly TRBD1 (6 bases). Between the trimmed V and J ends, which lost 7 bases and 6 bases, there was a span of 12 bases. The CDR3 has 11 amino acids. The germline V gene encodes CDR1 SQVTM and CDR2 ANQGSEA. CDR3 loop: CSAGGTHGYTF. DNA of the CDR3: TGCAGCGCCGGGGGCACCCATGGCTACACCTTC.

The chain links TRBV29-1 to TRBJ1-2; no reliable D call. Trimming took 5 bases from V and 7 from J, leaving 20 bases between them. The CDR3 extends over 14 amino acids. In germline, CDR1 is SQVTM, CDR2 ANQGSEA. CDR3 loop: CSVRAMTKESGYTF. The DNA for the CDR3 is TGCAGCGTTCGGGCCATGACCAAAGAATCTGGCTACACCTTC.

This sequence joins TRBV7-8 and TRBJ2-7; possibly TRBD2 for D (6 bases). Looked up from germline, CDR1 is SGHVS and CDR2 is FQNEAQ. Trimming took off 5 bases at V and 6 bases at J, with 20 bases between the two ends. The CDR3 has 15 residues. The CDR3 DNA is TGTGCCAGCAGCCCCCTTAGCGGAGCCTTACTCGAGCAGTACTTC. It codes for CASSPLSGALLEQYF.

The CDR3 protein is CAWSRLGSSNQPQHF. In DNA form, the CDR3 reads TGTGCCTGGAGTAGGTTGGGGTCGAGCAATCAGCCCCAGCATTTT. The chain recombines TRBV30 with TRBJ1-5; D not certain. The V gene lost 2 bases and the J gene lost 1 base, with 12 bases spanning the gap. The CDR3 has 15 amino acids. The germline CDR1 and CDR2 sequences are GTSNPN and SVGIG (reference sequence).

The chain recombines TRBV18 with TRBJ2-1; a weak D match, TRBD1 (6 bases). Trimming removed 0 bases from V and 2 bases from J, with 8 bases in between. This CDR3 has 15 amino acids. Germline lookup yields CDR1 KGHSH and CDR2 LQKENI. CDR3 residues: CASSPPNRAYNEQFF. The CDR3 DNA reads as TGTGCCAGCTCACCACCGAACAGGGCCTACAATGAGCAGTTCTTC.

Here the CDR3 DNA reads TGCGCCAGCAGCTTGTCTCGGATGGGGCTCCGGAGCGAGCAGTACTTC. Its translation is CASSLSRMGLRSEQYF. The chain recombines TRBV5-1 with TRBJ2-7; the D gene is possibly TRBD1 (5 bases). The germline V and J ends were trimmed by 1 base and 6 bases, with 20 bases remaining between them. Germline lookup yields CDR1 SGHRS and CDR2 YFSETQ. The CDR3 covers 16 residues. The full variable domain, its missing parts supplied by reference TRBV5-1 and TRBJ2-7, is KAGVTQTPRYLIKTRGQQVTLSCSPISGHRSVSWYQQTPGQGLQFLFEYFSETQRNKGNFPGRFSGRQFSNSRSEMNVSTLELGDSALYLCASSLSRMGLRSEQYFGPGTRLTVT.

The chain is built from TRBV30 and TRBJ2-5; 9 bases match TRBD1. This CDR3 region has 15 residues. Germline assignment: CDR1 GTSNPN and CDR2 SVGIG (reference sequence). V gave up 3 bases and J gave up 2 bases; unmatched junction bases: 7. The CDR3 DNA reads as TGTGCCTGGAGGGGCGGGGACAGGGATCAAGAGACCCAGTACTTC. This sequence encodes CAWRGGDRDQETQYF.

This clone was recorded only once. The CDR3 reads CASSRLIRGSVFF. DNA for the CDR3: TGTGCCAGCAGCCGCCTAATCAGGGGTTCGGTGTTTTTT. The chain links TRBV5-6 to TRBJ2-2; tentatively, D is TRBD1 (6 bases). Germline V gene lookup returns CDR1 SGHDT and CDR2 YYEEEE. V lost 4 bases to trimming and J lost 15 bases, with 19 bases between them. The CDR3 runs to 13 residues.

The V gene is TRBV30, the J gene TRBJ1-5; no clear D. The germline V and J ends were trimmed by 2 bases and 0 bases, with 11 bases remaining between them. In germline, CDR1 is GTSNPN, CDR2 SVGIG (reference sequence). CDR3 size: 15 residues. In DNA, the CDR3 is TGTGCCTGGAGTTTCGGGTCGGGTAGCAATCAGCCCCAGCATTTT. This translates into CAWSFGSGSNQPQHF.

The V gene is TRBV30, the J gene TRBJ1-5; tentatively, D is TRBD1 (5 bases). Trimming removed 0 bases from V and 6 bases from J, with 9 bases in between. This CDR3 contains 13 residues. CDR1 is GTSNPN, CDR2 SVGIG, per germline (reference sequence). This CDR3 is CAWSVRGVQPQHF. CDR3 DNA: TGTGCCTGGAGTGTCCGAGGGGTTCAGCCCCAGCATTTT.

The gene calls are TRBV7-9 and TRBJ2-5, with a weak D call TRBD2 (5 bases). The CDR3 covers 15 residues. CDR1 and CDR2 from the germline V gene are SEHNR and FQNEAQ (reference sequence). V was shortened by 0 bases and J by 5 bases, with 13 bases between the two germline ends. CDR3 sequence reads: CASSLARTGGETQYF. The CDR3 DNA follows: TGTGCCAGCAGCTTAGCGAGGACCGGCGGGGAGACCCAGTACTTC.

The chain links TRBV7-9 to TRBJ2-7; TRBD2 matches at 14 bases. CDR1 is SEHNR, CDR2 FQNEAQ, per germline (reference sequence). The CDR3 extends over 15 amino acids. J gave up 7 bases and V 3 bases, and 5 bases lay outside the gene matches. CDR3 sequence reads: CASSLGTSGGEEQYF. The CDR3 DNA sequence: TGTGCCAGCAGCTTGGGGACTAGCGGGGGTGAGGAGCAGTACTTC.

V gene TRBV15 combines with J gene TRBJ1-2; D is unclear. CDR1 and CDR2 from the germline V gene are LNHNV and YYDKDF (reference sequence). This CDR3 has 14 amino acids. V lost 5 bases and J 8 bases, leaving 18 bases between the germline ends. CDR3 residues: CATSPTSGGSGYTF. CDR3 sequence (DNA): TGTGCCACCAGCCCGACATCAGGAGGTTCAGGCTACACCTTC.

The chain uses TRBV11-1 and TRBJ2-1, with TRBD2 matching over 12 bases. This CDR3 contains 15 residues. J lost 7 bases, V lost 1 base, and 2 bases had no gene match. Germline V gene data show CDR1 as SGHAT and CDR2 as FQDESV (reference sequence). The CDR3 nucleotides read TGTGCCAGCAGCTTAGGACTAGCGGGGGCTAATGAGCAGTTCTTC. Its protein is CASSLGLAGANEQFF.

The gene calls are TRBV30 and TRBJ2-5; no clear D gene. The CDR3 contains 14 residues. Germline V gene sequence: CDR1 GTSNPN, CDR2 SVGIG (reference sequence). The V end was cut by 0 bases, the J end by 4 bases, with 12 bases between. As DNA, the CDR3 is TGTGCCTGGAGTGTACCGCAGAATGGAGAGACCCAGTACTTC. It specifies CAWSVPQNGETQYF.